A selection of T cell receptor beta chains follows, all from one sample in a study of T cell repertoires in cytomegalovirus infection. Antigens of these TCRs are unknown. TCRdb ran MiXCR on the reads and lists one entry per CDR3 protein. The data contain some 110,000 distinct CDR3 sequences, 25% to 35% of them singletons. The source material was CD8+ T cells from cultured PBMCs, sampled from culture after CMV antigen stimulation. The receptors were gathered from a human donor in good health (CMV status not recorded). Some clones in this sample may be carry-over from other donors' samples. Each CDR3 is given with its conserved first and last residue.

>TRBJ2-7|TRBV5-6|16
CASSHLGQGRGYEQYF
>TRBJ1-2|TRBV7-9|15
CASSWVGTGNYGYTF
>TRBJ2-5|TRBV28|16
CASSWGLAGAGETQYF
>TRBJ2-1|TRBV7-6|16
CASSLRGANSYNEQFF
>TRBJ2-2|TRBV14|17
CASSQDLWGANTGELFF
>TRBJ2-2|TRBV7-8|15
CASSLSTGWTGELFF
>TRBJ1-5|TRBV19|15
CASTVLDASNQPQHF
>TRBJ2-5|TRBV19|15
CASSIIPQGVETQYF
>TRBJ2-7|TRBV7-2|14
CASSPGTLNYEQYF
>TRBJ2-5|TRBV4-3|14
CASSQDGPEETQYF
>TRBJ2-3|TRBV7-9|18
CASSLEFYSGGAADTQYF
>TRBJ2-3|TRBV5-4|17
CASSFPSTGGPTDTQYF
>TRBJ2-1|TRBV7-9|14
CASSLHTGGNEQFF
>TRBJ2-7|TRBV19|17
CASSIGTGTESSYEQYF
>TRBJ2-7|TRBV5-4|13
CASSLVPGYEQYF
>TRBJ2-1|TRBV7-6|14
CASSLYRDANEQFF
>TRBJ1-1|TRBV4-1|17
CASSPGTAPSENTEAFF
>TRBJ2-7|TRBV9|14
CASSVGVSSYEQYF
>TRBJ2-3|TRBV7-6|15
CASSLALGLADTQYF
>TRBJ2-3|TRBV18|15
CASSPPSGEADTQYF
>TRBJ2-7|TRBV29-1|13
CSVENRDTYEQYF
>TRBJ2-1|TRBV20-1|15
CSARDSEGAFVEQFF
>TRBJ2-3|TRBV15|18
CATSRDLGLRGITDTQYF
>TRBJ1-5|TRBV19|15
CASRLRVAQGEPQHF
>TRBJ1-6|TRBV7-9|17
CASSRTGQGDSYSPLHF
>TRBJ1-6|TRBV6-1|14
CASGGTVYNSPLHF
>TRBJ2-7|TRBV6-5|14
CASRPTGGVYEQYF
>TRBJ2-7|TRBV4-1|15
CASSQEFPGAYEQYF
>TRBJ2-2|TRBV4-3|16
CASSQVSYRDTGELFF
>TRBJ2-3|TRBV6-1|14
CASISLRGTDTQYF
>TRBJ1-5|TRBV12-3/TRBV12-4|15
CASSAAGLGNQPQHF
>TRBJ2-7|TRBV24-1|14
CATSSSGEPYEQYF
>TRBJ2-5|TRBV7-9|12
CASSFQTETQYF
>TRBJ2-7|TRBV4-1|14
CASSLRTGPHEQYF
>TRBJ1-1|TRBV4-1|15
CASSQDIRQGTEAFF
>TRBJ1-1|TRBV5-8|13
CARGRLQNTEAFF
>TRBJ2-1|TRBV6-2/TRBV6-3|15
CASSPGEGHYNEQFF
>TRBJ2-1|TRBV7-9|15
CASSGWSLWGNEQFF
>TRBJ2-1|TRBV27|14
CASSEGGAYNEQFF
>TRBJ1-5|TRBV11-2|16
CASSAGTGESNQPQHF
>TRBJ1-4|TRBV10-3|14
CASQTGTGDEKLFF
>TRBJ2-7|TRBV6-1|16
CASSSLTSGGSYEQYF
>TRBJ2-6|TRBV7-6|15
CASSATGSGANVLTF